This T cell receptor (beta chain) is from a study of cytomegalovirus exposure and HLA in healthy donors. Regarding the study as a whole: Cytomegalovirus-associated status was assigned to 164 TCR beta chains. Sequencing likely produced, as an artifact, a cluster of highly shared sequence variants. Rare TCR sequences predominated, though certain public TCRs were found in many donors. What TCR beta sequences reportedly achieved was accurate prediction of HLA-A and HLA-B alleles in most subjects.

There are 17 residues in the CDR3. J gave up 5 bases and V 0 bases, and 9 bases lay outside the gene matches. In germline, CDR1 is SGDLS, CDR2 YYNGEE. Concerning this clone: What it binds is unknown.

The PCR had 60 Vbeta and 13 Jbeta primers. Libraries were prepared by immunoSEQ multiplex PCR; TCRdb keeps only in-frame clonotypes and omits some of them. The table has about 170,000 clones, 70% to 90% seen once. This chain connects TRBV9 to TRBJ2-2; 8 bases are a match to TRBD2. The sample comprised PBMCs. This TCR derives from a man aged 30-40 years in good health and CMV-seropositive. CDR3 amino acids: CASSVGSGGRMTGELFF. DNA for the CDR3: TGTGCCAGCAGCGTAGGGTCCGGCGGGAGGATGACCGGGGAGCTGTTTTTT.